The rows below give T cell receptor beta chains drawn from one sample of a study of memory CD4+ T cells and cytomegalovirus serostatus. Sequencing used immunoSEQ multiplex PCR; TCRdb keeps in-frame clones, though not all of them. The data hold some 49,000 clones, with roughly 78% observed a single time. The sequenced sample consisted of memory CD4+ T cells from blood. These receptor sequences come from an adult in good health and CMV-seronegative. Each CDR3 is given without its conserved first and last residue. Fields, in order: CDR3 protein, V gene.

CDR3: ASSSGQGETQY
V: TRBV5-1

CDR3: ASKGDGTVFLDGELF
V: TRBV19

CDR3: ASGPGGPRTDTQY
V: TRBV7-2

CDR3: ASSLYGGTNTGELF
V: TRBV7-2

CDR3: SVEGTTGIHEQY
V: TRBV29-1

CDR3: ASSGRTGISEAF
V: TRBV7-8

CDR3: ASSVRAEYTGELF
V: TRBV9

CDR3: ASRFTDTQY
V: TRBV6-5

CDR3: ASSLLPEGRYT
V: TRBV7-8

CDR3: ASSLARGPLRYGYT
V: TRBV7-2